The rows below give T cell receptor beta chains drawn from one sample of a study of circulating CD8 cells and anti-PD-1 response in melanoma. Via MiXCR, TCRdb re-called the reads, giving one row per CDR3 protein. This sample carries over 600 distinct CDR3 sequences, under 10% of them seen once, and the ten largest clones take 22%. This specimen was CD8+ T cells from PBMCs, taken at baseline or after one month of anti-PD-1 therapy (not recorded which). The receptors come from a human donor with melanoma. Each CDR3 is given without its conserved first and last residue. A D gene is named only where the DNA matches it firmly.

D | length | V | CDR3
NA | 13 | TRBV28 | ASSLSLWGPGELF
NA | 14 | TRBV12-3/TRBV12-4 | ASSPTWPGNTGELF
NA | 12 | TRBV19 | ASSMTPGSYEQY
NA | 10 | TRBV27 | ASRHGNGELF
TRBD2 | 15 | TRBV4-2 | ASSQEAGGAGTDTQY
TRBD1 | 12 | TRBV27 | ASSSGTVNQPQH
NA | 9 | TRBV2 | ASSVSNEQF
NA | 11 | TRBV19 | ASSIIGPTEAF
NA | 13 | TRBV28 | ASSEGQTDTRELF
NA | 16 | TRBV28 | ASSFQLYSAGLPDTQY
TRBD1 | 14 | TRBV20-1 | SASRDSNVGGETQY
NA | 9 | TRBV28 | ASSPNSLQF
NA | 11 | TRBV7-2 | ASSLDLGETQY
NA | 12 | TRBV7-2 | ASSPDYGDTEAF
NA | 12 | TRBV19 | ASSTSYINQPQH
TRBD2 | 14 | TRBV18 | ASSPSRTSGGYEQY
TRBD2 | 14 | TRBV5-4 | ASSLVLAGRGDEQF
NA | 18 | TRBV20-1 | SARDLGRQDRLNFNYEQY
NA | 11 | TRBV28 | ASSRGFSYEQY
NA | 13 | TRBV28 | ASRSSGTFSGEQY
NA | 12 | TRBV6-1 | ASSEGTETGELF
TRBD2 | 14 | TRBV4-1 | ASSQEAAGGLYERY
TRBD2 | 18 | TRBV28 | ASSSILTSGGSSSYNEQF
TRBD2 | 13 | TRBV7-3 | ASSPTSGGLDEQF
NA | 13 | TRBV28 | ASRLPTGGGSGYT
NA | 13 | TRBV23-1 | ASSQSRDGQETQY
TRBD1 | 13 | TRBV28 | ASSPRTGSSYEQY
NA | 11 | TRBV6-4 | ASSETAQETQY
NA | 11 | TRBV19 | ASSGGGVEKLF
NA | 10 | TRBV19 | ASSDDRGEQY
NA | 11 | TRBV19 | ASRDSLGNIQY
NA | 12 | TRBV6-2/TRBV6-3 | ASSNGRDVYEQY
NA | 12 | TRBV5-6 | ASSLSQRVTEAF
NA | 12 | TRBV12-3/TRBV12-4 | ASRPGRGSYGYT
NA | 11 | TRBV6-1 | ASSDSDTRELF
NA | 14 | TRBV29-1 | SVVASRGAHRNIQY
TRBD1 | 11 | TRBV7-3 | ASSLGTGYEQY
NA | 14 | TRBV3-1 | ASSAAGLSGANVLT
NA | 13 | TRBV7-9 | ASSSSQGAYNEQF
TRBD1 | 13 | TRBV7-2 | ASSLLTGFSSPLH
TRBD1 | 12 | TRBV28 | ASSSQGANYEQF
NA | 15 | TRBV19 | ASSMEKGDTYSYEQY
NA | 12 | TRBV28 | ARTPGQPNSPLH
NA | 13 | TRBV4-1 | ASSPLPGLYNEQF
TRBD2 | 13 | TRBV6-4 | ASSDSGGAYNEQF
TRBD1 | 14 | TRBV24-1 | ATSDFRQGDPNEQF
TRBD1 | 11 | TRBV19 | ASSDQGAGELF
NA | 13 | TRBV7-2 | ASSSLRIRQETQY